This is a list of T cell receptor beta chains from one sample in a study of human T cells and chemical hapten exposure. TCRdb passed the RACE reads through MiXCR, listing each CDR3 protein once. The repertoire includes 75,000 to 90,000 distinct CDR3 sequences, under 13% of them detected once, and around 1.3% sits in the top ten. The source material was whole blood, sampled in connection with sensitization to the hapten diphenylcyclopropenone (DPC). These receptors were taken from a woman aged 50 to 65 with alopecia areata. Some clones in this sample may be carry-over from other donors' samples. Each CDR3 is given with its conserved first and last residue. The order of the fields is D gene, clone size, V gene, J gene, CDR3 DNA, CDR3 protein. D genes are given only for firm matches. Part of the rows lack a size; the others show once, few, many or a class for expanded clones.

TRBD1,few,TRBV12-3/TRBV12-4,TRBJ1-3,TGTGCCAGCAGTCATAGGACAGGGATCTCTGGAAACACCATATATTTT,CASSHRTGISGNTIYF
.,.,TRBV12-3/TRBV12-4,TRBJ1-1,TGTGCCAGCACCTCATTTGACACTGAAGCTTTCTTT,CASTSFDTEAFF
TRBD1,.,TRBV10-3,TRBJ1-4,TGTGCCATCAGGCCGGGACAGGGAGGTGAAAAACTGTTTTTT,CAIRPGQGGEKLFF
TRBD2,.,TRBV11-2,TRBJ2-1,TGTGCCAGCAGCTTAGCGGGAGGGTATGAGCAGTTCTTC,CASSLAGGYEQFF
.,few,TRBV7-9,TRBJ2-4,TGTGCCAGCAGCCAAACGAGTAGAACGGTCAAAAACATTCAGTACTTC,CASSQTSRTVKNIQYF
TRBD1,many,TRBV12-3/TRBV12-4,TRBJ2-4,TGTGCCAGCAGCCCGGACAGGGGGCGCAACATTCAGTACTTC,CASSPDRGRNIQYF
.,.,TRBV3-1,TRBJ1-5,TGTGCCAGCAGTACGAGGGACCTCAATCAGCCCCAGCATTTT,CASSTRDLNQPQHF
.,.,TRBV7-2,TRBJ1-1,TGTGCCAACAGCTTAGTCCAGGGGCTAACTGAAGCTTTCTTT,CANSLVQGLTEAFF
TRBD1,.,TRBV11-2,TRBJ2-7,TGTGCCAGCAGCTTGGGACAGCGCTCCTACGAGCAGTACTTC,CASSLGQRSYEQYF
TRBD2,few,TRBV2,TRBJ2-3,TGTGCCACCAAACTAAGCGGGAGTAAGTCGGATACGCAGTATTTT,CATKLSGSKSDTQYF
TRBD1,.,TRBV20-1,TRBJ1-1,TGCAGTGCTAGACCCGGGACAGGGGTGAGCACTGAAGCTTTCTTT,CSARPGTGVSTEAFF
.,.,TRBV5-1,TRBJ2-1,TGCGCCAGCAGCGAGGGACTTTCGGATGAGCAGTTCTTC,CASSEGLSDEQFF
.,.,TRBV3-1,TRBJ1-1,TGTGCCAGCAGCCAAGAAGGTAGGGCGCCTGAAGCTTTCTTT,CASSQEGRAPEAFF
.,few,TRBV28,TRBJ2-4,TGTGCCAGCAGTTTATTTTCGGGGTATGGGGACATTCAGTACTTC,CASSLFSGYGDIQYF
.,.,TRBV11-2,TRBJ2-7,TGTGCCAGCAGCCCGAAAATTGGGACAGAGCAGTACTTC,CASSPKIGTEQYF
TRBD1,.,TRBV20-1,TRBJ1-6,TGCAGTGCTAGGACAGGGTTTAATTCACCCCTCCACTTT,CSARTGFNSPLHF
.,.,TRBV14,TRBJ2-2,TGTGCCAGCAGCCAAGAGGCTCAGACGGAGCTGTTTTTT,CASSQEAQTELFF
.,few,TRBV6-5,TRBJ2-5,TGTGCCAGCAGTTCCCCGGGGAAAGAGACCCAGTACTTC,CASSSPGKETQYF
TRBD2,.,TRBV20-1,TRBJ2-1,TGCAGTGCTAGAGATTGGGGGACTAGCGGGAAAAGTGAGCAGTTCTTC,CSARDWGTSGKSEQFF
.,many,TRBV9,TRBJ1-4,TGTGCCAGCAGCCCCCAAGGGAGGAATGAAAAACTGTTTTTT,CASSPQGRNEKLFF
TRBD1,.,TRBV20-1,TRBJ2-6,TGCAGTGCTCTCCCGACCGCCGGGACAGAGAGCTCTGGGGCCAACGTCCTGACTTTC,CSALPTAGTESSGANVLTF
TRBD1,many,TRBV30,TRBJ1-2,TGTGCCTCCTCCCCCCGACAGGGGTATCATGGCTACACCTTC,CASSPRQGYHGYTF
TRBD2,few,TRBV2,TRBJ2-3,TGTGCCAGCATTAGCGGGAGCACAGATACGCAGTATTTT,CASISGSTDTQYF
.,few,TRBV30,TRBJ2-7,TGTGCCTGGAGTGTATGGGGGAGAGAGTACGAGCAGTACTTC,CAWSVWGREYEQYF
.,.,TRBV9,TRBJ2-1,TGTGCCAGCAGCGTAGATACAGGGGAGCAGTTCTTC,CASSVDTGEQFF
TRBD1,many,TRBV5-1,TRBJ1-2,TGCGCCAGCAGCTACCGGACAGGGGGCGACTATGGCTACACCTTC,CASSYRTGGDYGYTF
TRBD1,many,TRBV12-3/TRBV12-4,TRBJ2-4,TGTGCCAGCAGCCCGACAGGGACGCTAGCCAAAAACATTCAGTACTTC,CASSPTGTLAKNIQYF
.,.,TRBV9,TRBJ2-2,TGTGCCAGCGATCAGGCCGGGGAGCTGTTTTTT,CASDQAGELFF
.,few,TRBV28,TRBJ1-1,TGTGCCAGCATCTCCCTGGGCAGGGTGGAAGCTTTCTTT,CASISLGRVEAFF
TRBD2,few,TRBV6-4,TRBJ2-3,TGTGCCAGGAGACCAGGGACTAGCGGGAGGTCGTACACAGATACGCAGTATTTT,CARRPGTSGRSYTDTQYF
.,few,TRBV2,TRBJ1-2,TGTGCCAGCAGTGGAGACACTTTAGGCTACACCTTC,CASSGDTLGYTF